The source of this TCR beta chain is a study of T cells in Graves' hyperthyroidism and ophthalmopathy. Overall study context: Pretreatment peripheral blood was obtained at initial diagnosis.

TCR beta CDR3 region amplification was performed from RNA transcripts. First-round RT-PCR with HTBI primers amplified the TCR CDR3 region. TCRdb re-derived calls from the multiplex PCR reads in MiXCR, one entry per CDR3 protein. The table shows approximately 200,000 distinct CDR3 sequences, with approximately 20% occurring only once. Ten or more counts support this clonotype. Its antigen is as yet unknown. For the diagnoses, clinical symptoms, serum thyroxine and TRAb, thyroid ultrasound and orbital computed tomography were used. The study, taken as a whole, reports: Within blood appeared most thyroid clonotypes that had expanded above 0.001.

This TCR derives from a man aged 35-49 years with Graves' hyperthyroidism. The sequencing sample was made of blood.

CDR3 in DNA: TGTGCCAGCAGCTTACCGGGCTGGGGCACTGAAGCTTTCTTT. As protein: CASSLPGWGTEAFF. The chain couples TRBV11-2 to TRBJ1-1; D is ambiguous. The CDR3 loop spans 14 amino acids. From germline, CDR1 is SGHAT and CDR2 FQNNGV. V was pared by 2 bases and J by 4 bases, with 11 bases between.